A single sample is the source of the 30 T cell receptor beta chains below, sequenced in a study of CD8 T cells in ankylosing spondylitis. One entry per CDR3 protein, called by TCRdb with MiXCR from the 5' RACE reads. The table has nearly 250,000 distinct CDR3 sequences, about 30% seen once; the top ten hold 4% to 5.5%. Specimen: blood, either unsorted or a sorted T cell fraction (not recorded which). The receptors stem from a male donor with ankylosing spondylitis or in good health (not recorded which).

This clonotype occurred a few times. The V and J genes are TRBV5-5 and TRBJ2-1; weak D call: TRBD2 (5 bases). Per germline, CDR1 SGHKS and CDR2 YYEKEE (reference sequence). CDR3 length: 14 amino acids. V lost 4 bases to trimming and J lost 8 bases, with 16 bases between them. The CDR3 region is CASSPVGSGDEQFF. CDR3 coding DNA: TGTGCCAGCAGCCCGGTAGGCAGCGGTGATGAGCAGTTCTTC.

Only a few counts were recorded for this clonotype. V and J are TRBV27 and TRBJ2-7; the match to TRBD1 covers 9 bases. V was pared by 2 bases and J by 2 bases, with 7 bases of the junction left unmatched. The CDR3 spans 16 residues. Germline lookup yields CDR1 MNHEY and CDR2 SMNVEV (reference sequence). The chain's CDR3 is CASSLEGQGFPYEQYF. The CDR3 DNA is TGTGCCAGCAGTTTAGAGGGACAGGGATTTCCCTACGAGCAGTACTTC.

Only a few counts were recorded for this clonotype. Its ends do not fully match the called genes, so a read error is possible. The rearrangement joins TRBV4-1 to TRBJ2-3; no clear D. This CDR3 has 13 residues. Germline CDR1 is MGHRA and CDR2 is YSYEKL. CDR3 sequence reads: CASSSEPPDTQYF. The CDR3 DNA reads TGCGCCAGCAGCTCAGAACCCCCAGATACCCAGTATTTT.

The chain recombines TRBV5-6 with TRBJ2-1, with TRBD1 as a possible D gene (6 bases). The CDR3 has 14 amino acids. Trimming left V 0 bases short and J 7 bases short, with 11 bases between. Germline V gene lookup returns CDR1 SGHDT and CDR2 YYEEEE. Here the CDR3 DNA reads TGTGCCAGCAGCTTGGGTTACAGGGCGAATGAGCAGTTCTTC. It specifies CASSLGYRANEQFF.

This clonotype was counted a single time. The chain is built from TRBV7-2 and TRBJ1-3, with a possible D match to TRBD1 (6 bases). V lost 6 bases and J lost 4, with 10 bases in between. CDR3 size: 13 residues. The germline gives CDR1 SGHTA, CDR2 FQGNSA. DNA for the CDR3: TGTGCCAGCAGACTAGGGGGAGGAAACACCATATATTTT. It is translated as CASRLGGGNTIYF. The variable domain in full, with the rest retrieved from reference TRBV7-2 and TRBJ1-3, is GAGVSQSPSNKVTEKGKDVELRCDPISGHTALYWYRQSLGQGLEFLIYFQGNSAPDKSGLPSDRFSAERTGGSVSTLTIQRTQQEDSAVYLCASRLGGGNTIYFGEGSWLTVV.

In its sample, this clonotype was seen a few times. The genes are TRBV6-5 and TRBJ2-5; D gene unclear. The germline gives CDR1 MNHEY, CDR2 SVGAGI. This CDR3 comprises 11 residues. The V gene lost 2 bases and the J gene lost 5 bases, with 3 bases spanning the gap. CDR3 amino acids: CASSYAETQYF. The CDR3 DNA reads as TGTGCCAGCAGTTACGCCGAGACCCAGTACTTC.

This clonotype was counted only a few times. The V call is TRBV29-1, the J call TRBJ1-2; unclear D gene. Trimming stripped 7 bases from V and 8 bases from J, with 26 bases between. CDR1 is SQVTM and CDR2 is ANQGSEA in the germline V gene. The CDR3 has 15 residues. The CDR3 sequence: CSAATSDHPQGGYTF. The CDR3 DNA follows: TGCAGCGCCGCCACCTCGGACCACCCACAAGGCGGCTACACCTTC.

This clonotype was counted a single time. The V gene is TRBV29-1, the J gene TRBJ2-5; no clear D gene. This CDR3 contains 14 residues. CDR1 SQVTM and CDR2 ANQGSEA come from the germline V gene. Trimming stripped 2 bases from V and 4 bases from J, with 14 bases between. The CDR3 DNA is TGCAGCGTTGAATGGGCAGACCTCTTAGAGACCCAGTACTTC. Its translation: CSVEWADLLETQYF.

Only a few counts were recorded for this clonotype. The chain has TRBV11-2 and TRBJ2-1; TRBD1 matches 7 bases. CDR3 size: 16 residues. CDR1 and CDR2 from the germline V gene are SGHAT and FQNNGV. Trimming at V came to 5 bases and at J to 4 bases, leaving 11 bases not matched to a gene. CDR3 sequence reads: CASSPTPRGTYNEQFF. DNA for the CDR3: TGTGCCAGCAGCCCAACTCCCAGGGGGACATACAATGAGCAGTTCTTC.

This clonotype was seen only a few times. For the CDR3, the DNA is TGTGCCAGCGGCCCCATGGGGACCCAGTACTTC. Residues: CASGPMGTQYF. This rearrangement joins TRBV25-1 to TRBJ2-5; the D is unclear. Trimming took off 8 bases at V and 7 bases at J, with 11 bases between the two ends. CDR1 and CDR2 from the germline V gene are MGHDK and SYGVNS. This CDR3 spans 11 amino acids.

The chain employs TRBV13 and TRBJ2-1; D might be TRBD2 (5 bases). Germline V lookup: CDR1 PRHDT, CDR2 FYEKMQ (reference sequence). V lost 5 bases and J lost 6, with 8 bases in between. The CDR3 consists of 12 residues. The CDR3 DNA sequence: TGTGCCAGCAGCCCGAGCGGCAATGAGCAGTTCTTC. Translation: CASSPSGNEQFF.

This clonotype was recorded a few times. The chain couples TRBV10-2 to TRBJ2-3; D uncertain. V gave up 4 bases and J gave up 4 bases, with 6 bases separating them. From germline, CDR1 is WSHSY and CDR2 SAAADI. The CDR3 contains 12 residues. The CDR3 spells CASSVAPDTQYF. The CDR3 DNA is TGCGCCAGCAGTGTGGCGCCAGATACGCAGTATTTT.

The DNA of the CDR3 is TGTGCCAGCAGTAACAGGGACGTCAACGTCCTGACTTTC. It is translated as CASSNRDVNVLTF. The chain carries TRBV12-3 or TRBV12-4 and TRBJ2-6; perhaps TRBD1 as D (6 bases). CDR3 length: 13 amino acids. V gave up 5 bases and J gave up 9 bases, with 11 bases separating them.

This chain joins TRBV6-1 and TRBJ2-3; D unresolved. The V end lost 6 bases, the J end lost 1 base, and 11 bases lay between the germline ends. CDR1 is MNHNS, CDR2 SASEGT, per germline. The CDR3 extends over 14 amino acids. The CDR3 sequence is CASRLESRTDTQYF. The CDR3 nucleotides read TGTGCCAGCAGGCTAGAGTCTCGCACAGATACGCAGTATTTT.

The V call is TRBV5-1, the J call TRBJ1-3, with D possibly being TRBD1 (6 bases). The CDR3 totals 16 residues. Germline V gives CDR1 SGHRS, CDR2 YFSETQ. The ends were cut back, 0 bases at V and 1 base at J, with 11 bases in the middle. CDR3: CASSLVGGASGNTIYF. CDR3 bases: TGCGCCAGCAGCTTGGTGGGGGGCGCATCTGGAAACACCATATATTTT.

This clonotype was seen many times. This chain connects TRBV9 to TRBJ1-2; D remains ambiguous. V lost 3 bases and J lost 5, with 17 bases in between. Germline V CDR1 and CDR2: SGDLS, YYNGEE. The CDR3 totals 15 residues. CDR3: CASSGGEPLWYGYTF. DNA of the CDR3: TGTGCCAGCAGCGGCGGGGAGCCTCTTTGGTATGGCTACACCTTC.

The rearrangement uses TRBV7-8 and TRBJ1-2; the D is unclear. Germline values: CDR1 SGHVS, CDR2 FQNEAQ. This CDR3 comprises 14 residues. V was clipped by 0 bases and J by 1 base, with 6 bases between them. The CDR3 DNA is TGTGCCAGCAGCTTAGCTGTCAGTAACTATGGCTACACCTTC. Amino acids: CASSLAVSNYGYTF.

A few counts support this clonotype. The rearrangement links TRBV12-3 or TRBV12-4 to TRBJ1-2; D gene uncertain. V shed 6 bases and J shed 2 bases, with 7 bases lying between them. The CDR3 is 12 residues long. CDR3 nucleotides: TGTGCCAGCAGCAACGCGAACTATGGCTACACCTTC. This gives the protein CASSNANYGYTF.

This clonotype appeared a few times. The chain carries TRBV29-1 and TRBJ1-2, with D tentatively TRBD1 (6 bases). V lost 7 bases to trimming and J lost 4 bases, with 13 bases between them. Germline V CDR1 and CDR2: SQVTM, ANQGSEA. CDR3 length: 12 amino acids. The CDR3 sequence: CSAPQGSYGYTF. The CDR3 region has the DNA TGCAGCGCTCCACAGGGATCCTATGGCTACACCTTC.

The chain uses TRBV6-5 and TRBJ2-6; D unclear. Germline V gene data show CDR1 as MNHEY and CDR2 as SVGAGI. This CDR3 spans 15 amino acids. V was cut by 2 bases and J by 3 bases, with 8 bases left in between. The CDR3 nucleotides read TGTGCCAGCAGTTACGCCGACCTTGGGGCCAACGTCCTGACTTTC. It is translated as CASSYADLGANVLTF.

The chain recombines TRBV25-1 with TRBJ2-7, with 9 bases lining up with TRBD1. V shed 7 bases and J 3 bases; nucleotides not matched to a gene: 7. The CDR3 covers 14 residues. Per the germline V gene, CDR1 is MGHDK and CDR2 is SYGVNS. The CDR3 nucleotides read TGTGCCAGCACCAGACAGGGGGAAATCTACGAGCAGTACTTC. It is translated as CASTRQGEIYEQYF.

V is TRBV5-5 and J is TRBJ1-2; 7 positions match TRBD1. With V trimmed by 4 bases and J by 4 bases, 10 bases remained unmatched. Per germline, CDR1 SGHKS and CDR2 YYEKEE (reference sequence). The CDR3 length is 15 residues. CDR3 protein: CASSLDPGQIYGYTF. The DNA for the CDR3 is TGTGCCAGCAGCCTTGACCCGGGACAGATCTATGGCTACACCTTC.

V is TRBV20-1 and J is TRBJ2-3, with D possibly being TRBD1 (5 bases). CDR1 is DFQATT and CDR2 is SNEGSKA in the germline V gene (reference sequence). V was trimmed by 5 bases and J by 0 bases, leaving 12 bases between them. The CDR3 runs 14 residues. CDR3 in amino acids: CSAPPAGSTDTQYF. The CDR3 DNA reads TGCAGTGCTCCCCCTGCAGGGAGCACAGATACGCAGTATTTT.

The chain uses TRBV12-3 or TRBV12-4 and TRBJ1-2; D not certain. V dropped 1 base and J dropped 4 bases, with 10 bases sitting between them. The CDR3 is 14 amino acids. CDR3 nucleotides: TGTGCCAGCAGTTTAGACAAACCGTTCTATGGCTACACCTTC. Protein product: CASSLDKPFYGYTF.

This clonotype was found a few times. The chain combines TRBV20-1 with TRBJ2-4, with TRBD1 identical over 7 bases. Germline V gives CDR1 DFQATT, CDR2 SNEGSKA (reference sequence). J lost 3 bases, V lost 5 bases, and 4 bases had no gene match. There are 13 residues in the CDR3. CDR3 in amino acids: CSAPRDSKNIQYF. The CDR3 DNA is TGCAGTGCTCCTCGGGACAGCAAAAACATTCAGTACTTC.

This clonotype was counted only a few times. The chain combines TRBV27 with TRBJ2-1, with D perhaps matching TRBD1 or TRBD2 (5 bases each). V was trimmed by 4 bases and J by 3 bases, leaving 10 bases between them. Germline lookup yields CDR1 MNHEY and CDR2 SMNVEV (reference sequence). The CDR3 extends over 14 amino acids. The CDR3 nucleotides are TGTGCCAGCAGTTCGGGGCCCAGCTACAATGAGCAGTTCTTC. Protein: CASSSGPSYNEQFF.

J is TRBJ1-1 and V is TRBV24-1; D might be TRBD1 (5 bases). Trimming took 1 base from V and 6 from J, leaving 8 bases between them. The germline CDR1 and CDR2 sequences are KGHDR and SFDVKD. CDR3 length equals 13 residues. The DNA for the CDR3 is TGTGCCACCAGTGATTTCGCGGGGGCTGAAGCTTTCTTT. Amino acid sequence: CATSDFAGAEAFF.

This clonotype was recorded a few times. The rearrangement uses TRBV20-1 and TRBJ1-6; D unresolved. There are 15 residues in the CDR3. The V gene's germline CDR1 is DFQATT and CDR2 SNEGSKA (reference sequence). Trimming shortened V by 3 bases and J by 6 bases, and 15 bases separated the two germline ends. The CDR3 spells CSARSTANINSPLHF. The CDR3 DNA is TGCAGTGCTAGGTCCACAGCGAACATTAATTCACCCCTCCACTTT.

This clonotype was detected a few times. The V call is TRBV28, the J call TRBJ2-5; 7 nucleotides line up with TRBD2. This CDR3 region has 13 residues. Germline trimming cut 3 bases from V and 2 bases from J; bases unmatched to any gene: 0. Germline values: CDR1 MDHEN, CDR2 SYDVKM. For the CDR3, the DNA is TGTGCCAGCAGTTTCGGGGGGCAAGAGACCCAGTACTTC. This codes for CASSFGGQETQYF.

The chain carries TRBV12-3 or TRBV12-4 and TRBJ1-4; no firm D call. The CDR3 is 14 residues long. V gave up 3 bases and J gave up 5 bases, with 10 bases separating them. The CDR3 here is CASSFGQTNEKLFF. CDR3 nucleotides: TGTGCCAGCAGTTTCGGGCAGACAAATGAAAAACTGTTTTTT.